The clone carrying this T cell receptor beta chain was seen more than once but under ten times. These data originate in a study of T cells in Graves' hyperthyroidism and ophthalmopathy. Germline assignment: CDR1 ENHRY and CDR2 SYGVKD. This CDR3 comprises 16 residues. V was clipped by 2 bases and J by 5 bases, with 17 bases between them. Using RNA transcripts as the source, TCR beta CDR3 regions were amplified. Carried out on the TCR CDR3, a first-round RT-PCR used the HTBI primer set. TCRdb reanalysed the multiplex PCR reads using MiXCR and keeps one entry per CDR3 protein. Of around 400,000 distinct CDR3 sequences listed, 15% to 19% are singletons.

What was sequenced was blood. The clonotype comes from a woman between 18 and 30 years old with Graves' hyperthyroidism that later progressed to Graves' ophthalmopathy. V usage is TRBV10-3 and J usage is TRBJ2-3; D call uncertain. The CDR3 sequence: CAISELYAEPGDTQYF. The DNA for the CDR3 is TGTGCCATCAGTGAGCTCTATGCTGAGCCCGGAGATACGCAGTATTTT.